The 22 T cell receptor beta chains listed next were all sequenced from one sample in a study of cytomegalovirus exposure and HLA in healthy donors. In the PCR, 60 Vbeta and 13 Jbeta primers were used. Sequenced by immunoSEQ multiplex PCR; TCRdb stores in-frame clones only, minus some. The sample records approximately 150,000 clones, 75% to 85% being singletons. Sequenced sample: PBMCs. Every receptor here comes from a woman aged 25 to 39 in good health and CMV-seropositive.

The chain employs TRBV19 and TRBJ2-7; a weak D match, TRBD1 (5 bases). Germline assignment: CDR1 LNHDA and CDR2 SQIVND (reference sequence). V gave up 3 bases and J gave up 0 bases, with 9 bases separating them. The CDR3 consists of 14 residues. The CDR3 is CASSMLQGSYEQYF. The DNA for the CDR3 is TGTGCCAGTAGTATGTTGCAGGGCTCCTACGAGCAGTACTTC.

The chain is built from TRBV14 and TRBJ1-4; the D is unclear. Germline V gene sequence: CDR1 SGHDN, CDR2 FVKESK. The CDR3 runs 14 residues. Trimming stripped 4 bases from V and 5 bases from J, with 11 bases between. CDR3 in DNA: TGTGCCAGCAGCCCGATTGACAAGAATGAAAAACTGTTTTTT. This gives the protein CASSPIDKNEKLFF.

The chain combines TRBV7-2 with TRBJ2-3; 8 bases are a match to TRBD2. Germline CDR1 SGHTA, CDR2 FQGNSA. The CDR3 consists of 16 residues. J lost 4 bases, V lost 1 base, and 7 bases had no gene match. The CDR3 sequence: CASSLGSGRVSDTQYF. The DNA for the CDR3 is TGTGCCAGCAGCTTAGGGAGCGGGAGAGTCTCAGATACGCAGTATTTT.

The CDR3 DNA follows: TGTGCCAGCAGTCCCAGGGTCCCTACCTACGAGCAGTACTTC. Its translation is CASSPRVPTYEQYF. The chain uses TRBV27 and TRBJ2-7; tentatively, D is TRBD1 (5 bases). The germline gives CDR1 MNHEY, CDR2 SMNVEV (reference sequence). The V and J ends lost 5 bases and 2 bases respectively, with 13 bases between them. This CDR3 is 14 amino acids long.

The chain couples TRBV7-2 to TRBJ2-2, with 10 bases fitting TRBD2. Germline lookup yields CDR1 SGHTA and CDR2 FQGNSA. V trimming: 3 bases; J trimming: 6 bases; junction bases outside the gene matches: 4. The CDR3 covers 15 residues. In nucleotides, the CDR3 is TGTGCCAGCAGCTTCACTAGCGGGGCCCCCGGGGAGCTGTTTTTT. It codes for CASSFTSGAPGELFF.

V usage is TRBV4-1 and J usage is TRBJ2-7; D remains ambiguous. The CDR3 is 14 residues long. Trimming left V 4 bases short and J 0 bases short, with 10 bases between. Germline V lookup: CDR1 MGHRA, CDR2 YSYEKL. CDR3 coding DNA: TGCGCCAGCAGCCCTAGAGGCCCCTCCTACGAGCAGTACTTC. Its protein is CASSPRGPSYEQYF.

The rearrangement joins TRBV9 to TRBJ1-2; 10 positions match TRBD1. After removal of 3 bases from V and 4 bases from J, the junction contained 12 bases not matched to a gene. The CDR3 sequence is 17 residues long. CDR1 SGDLS and CDR2 YYNGEE come from the germline V gene. CDR3 sequence: CASSGQGAGGLPYGYTF. DNA of the CDR3: TGTGCCAGCAGCGGACAGGGGGCAGGGGGACTCCCCTATGGCTACACCTTC.

The chain links TRBV30 to TRBJ2-7, with D perhaps matching TRBD2 (5 bases). Trimming shortened V by 5 bases and J by 1 base, and 18 bases separated the two germline ends. The germline gives CDR1 GTSNPN, CDR2 SVGIG (reference sequence). This CDR3 is built from 15 residues. This CDR3 is CAWDPLGSPSYEQYF. The CDR3 DNA reads as TGTGCCTGGGACCCATTGGGGAGTCCTTCCTACGAGCAGTACTTC. Drawing the rest from reference TRBV30 and TRBJ2-7, the complete variable domain is SQTIHQWPATLVQPVGSPLSLECTVEGTSNPNLYWYRQAAGRGLQLLFYSVGIGQISSEVPQNLSASRPQDRQFILSSKKLLLSDSGFYLCAWDPLGSPSYEQYFGPGTRLTVT.

The chain employs TRBV30 and TRBJ2-2; D is perhaps TRBD1 (6 bases). Germline V CDR1 and CDR2: GTSNPN, SVGIG (reference sequence). V was pared by 2 bases and J by 6 bases, with 13 bases between. CDR3 length: 14 amino acids. The CDR3 sequence: CAWSTLTGSGELFF. DNA of the CDR3: TGTGCCTGGAGTACCTTAACAGGGTCCGGGGAGCTGTTTTTT.

The chain couples TRBV2 to TRBJ2-3; 11 nucleotides line up with TRBD2. The CDR3 is made up of 15 amino acids. Trimming removed 6 bases from V and 0 bases from J; junction bases left unmatched: 2. Germline loops: CDR1 SNHLY, CDR2 FYNNEI. The CDR3 sequence is CASRGTSGSTDTQYF. The CDR3 DNA sequence: TGTGCCAGCAGGGGGACTAGCGGCAGCACAGATACGCAGTATTTT.

This clone was seen only a few times. The rearrangement uses TRBV6-6 and TRBJ2-5, with 8 bases that match TRBD2. The CDR3 runs to 16 residues. V shed 2 bases and J 5 bases; nucleotides not matched to a gene: 10. Germline V CDR1 and CDR2: MNHNY, SVGAGI (reference sequence). For the CDR3, the DNA is TGTGCCAGCAGTTACCCCCGAGCGGGAGTGAAGGAGACCCAGTACTTC. It yields the protein CASSYPRAGVKETQYF.

This clone was seen only a few times. This chain links TRBV7-8 with TRBJ1-2, with D possibly TRBD1 on 5 matching bases. Trimming stripped 5 bases from V and 5 bases from J, with 15 bases between. The CDR3 runs to 14 residues. Germline CDR1 and CDR2: SGHVS and FQNEAQ. This CDR3 is CASSAGGPGYGYTF. The DNA of the CDR3 is TGTGCCAGCAGCGCGGGGGGACCTGGATATGGCTACACCTTC.

The chain uses TRBV4-3 and TRBJ2-7; weak D call: TRBD2 (6 bases). This CDR3 is 13 amino acids long. In germline, CDR1 is LGHNA, CDR2 YSLEER. Trimming pared 0 bases from V and 5 bases from J, leaving 8 bases between. The CDR3 region has the DNA TGCGCCAGCAGCCAAGAACGCGGGGACGAGCAGTACTTC. Its translation is CASSQERGDEQYF.

This chain connects TRBV30 to TRBJ2-5; 7 nucleotides agree with TRBD1. J lost 5 bases, V lost 5 bases, and 11 bases had no gene match. Germline V CDR1 and CDR2: GTSNPN, SVGIG (reference sequence). The CDR3 contains 14 residues. In DNA form, the CDR3 reads TGTGCCTGGGTTGAAGACAGGGTTGGGGAGACCCAGTACTTC. Amino acid sequence: CAWVEDRVGETQYF.

In nucleotides, the CDR3 is TGCGCCAGCAGCTTGGAACTAGCGTCCAGTGAGCAGTTCTTC. Amino acids: CASSLELASSEQFF. The chain uses TRBV5-1 and TRBJ2-1, with 7 bases aligning to TRBD2. This CDR3 has 14 residues. With 0 bases clipped from V and 9 bases from J, the junction kept 6 bases outside the gene matches. CDR1 and CDR2 from the germline V gene are SGHRS and YFSETQ. Full variable domain (rest looked up from reference TRBV5-1 and TRBJ2-1): KAGVTQTPRYLIKTRGQQVTLSCSPISGHRSVSWYQQTPGQGLQFLFEYFSETQRNKGNFPGRFSGRQFSNSRSEMNVSTLELGDSALYLCASSLELASSEQFFGPGTRLTVL.

This clone was detected once. The chain combines TRBV25-1 with TRBJ1-6, with D possibly matching TRBD1 (5 bases). This CDR3 has 14 amino acids. In germline, CDR1 is MGHDK, CDR2 SYGVNS. The germline V and J ends were trimmed by 6 bases and 4 bases, with 10 bases remaining between them. CDR3 sequence (DNA): TGTGCCAGCAGACAGCAGGGATATAATTCACCCCTCCACTTT. The encoded protein is CASRQQGYNSPLHF. Complete variable domain (other parts from reference TRBV25-1 and TRBJ1-6): EADIYQTPRYLVIGTGKKITLECSQTMGHDKMYWYQQDPGMELHLIHYSYGVNSTEKGDLSSESTVSRIRTEHFPLTLESARPSHTSQYLCASRQQGYNSPLHFGNGTRLTVT.

Regarding this clone: Additional DNA sequences in this sample encode the identical CDR3. The DNA of the CDR3 is TGTGCCAGTAGTATACAGGTGAACACTGAAGCTTTCTTT. Translating gives CASSIQVNTEAFF. The chain links TRBV19 to TRBJ1-1; D gene ambiguous. CDR3 length: 13 residues. Trimming stripped 2 bases from V and 0 bases from J, with 4 bases between. Germline V gene data show CDR1 as LNHDA and CDR2 as SQIVND (reference sequence).

In this sample, this clone turned up once. The chain employs TRBV6-4 and TRBJ2-7, with 8 bases fitting TRBD2. The germline V gene encodes CDR1 MRHNA and CDR2 SNTAGT. CDR3 size: 15 residues. J lost 7 bases, V lost 0 bases, and 8 bases had no gene match. Here the CDR3 reads CASSDSPGGPGEQYF. As DNA, the CDR3 is TGTGCCAGCAGTGACTCCCCGGGAGGGCCGGGGGAGCAGTACTTC.

The chain joins TRBV7-6 to TRBJ2-1, with a weak D call TRBD1 (6 bases). CDR1 and CDR2 from the germline V gene are SGHVS and FNYEAQ. The CDR3 runs to 12 residues. V lost 1 base and J 10 bases, leaving 8 bases between the germline ends. In DNA form, the CDR3 reads TGTGCCAGCAGCTTAGGGACAGACGAGCAGTTCTTC. It yields the protein CASSLGTDEQFF.

This clone came up once. The V call is TRBV6-1, the J call TRBJ2-1; 9 positions match TRBD2. The trim removed 0 bases at V and 13 bases at J, leaving 4 bases unmatched. The CDR3 has 13 amino acids. Per the germline V gene, CDR1 is MNHNS and CDR2 is SASEGT. The CDR3 region is CASSEAGLAGQFF. The DNA for the CDR3 is TGTGCCAGCAGTGAAGCGGGACTAGCAGGACAGTTCTTC.

This chain uses TRBV15 with TRBJ2-6; D may be TRBD1 (6 bases). Germline lookup yields CDR1 LNHNV and CDR2 YYDKDF (reference sequence). Trimming stripped 4 bases from V and 4 bases from J, with 14 bases between. CDR3 length: 16 residues. CDR3 nucleotides: TGTGCCACCAGCACCTACAGGGTGGCCGGGGCCAACGTCCTGACTTTC. Amino acid sequence: CATSTYRVAGANVLTF.

This chain joins TRBV7-6 and TRBJ2-7, with D perhaps matching TRBD1 (5 bases). V lost 5 bases to trimming and J lost 3 bases, with 14 bases between them. Germline CDR1 is SGHVS and CDR2 is FNYEAQ. The CDR3 consists of 14 residues. DNA of the CDR3: TGTGCCAGCAGCCCCAAGGGGTTAAACTACGAGCAGTACTTC. Protein sequence: CASSPKGLNYEQYF.